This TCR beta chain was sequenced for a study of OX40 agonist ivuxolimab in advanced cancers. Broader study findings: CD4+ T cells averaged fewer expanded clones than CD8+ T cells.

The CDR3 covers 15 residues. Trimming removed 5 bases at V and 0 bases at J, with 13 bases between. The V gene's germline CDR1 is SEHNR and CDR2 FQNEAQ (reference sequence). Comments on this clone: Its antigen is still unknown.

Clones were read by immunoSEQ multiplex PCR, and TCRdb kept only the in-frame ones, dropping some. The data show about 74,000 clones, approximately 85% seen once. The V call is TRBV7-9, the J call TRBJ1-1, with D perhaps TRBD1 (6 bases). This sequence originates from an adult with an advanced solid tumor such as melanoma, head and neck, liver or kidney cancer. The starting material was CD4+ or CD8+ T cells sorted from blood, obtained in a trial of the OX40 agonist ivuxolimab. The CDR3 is CASSAGQSMNTEAFF. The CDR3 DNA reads TGTGCCAGCAGCGCCGGACAGAGCATGAACACTGAAGCTTTCTTT.